This TCR beta chain derives from a study of T-cell reconstitution after alpha-beta-depleted transplantation in children. General study results and limits: Most T-cell counts and diversity one year after the transplant came from T cells that were newly produced. Recipient T cells and thymic progenitors that survived gave rise to the high TCRbeta diversity observed at day 60 in some patients. Two months or so post-transplant, alpha-beta T cells reportedly derived from several hundred expanded graft clones.

V trimming: 7 bases; J trimming: 1 base; junction bases outside the gene matches: 11. Germline CDR1 SGDLS, CDR2 YYNGEE. The length of the CDR3 is 16 residues. Unique molecular identifiers were used to barcode this TCRbeta library. One entry per CDR3 protein, called by TCRdb with MiXCR from the PCR reads. The sample lists hundreds of thousands of distinct CDR3 sequences, around 15% occurring once. Regarding this clonotype: The target antigen is unknown.

Sequencing used PBMCs, mostly from graft donor cells, obtained 360 days after TCRalphabeta/CD19-depleted stem cell transplant. This clonotype was sampled from a boy under three years old who had a stem cell transplant for Wiskott-Aldrich syndrome, so the T cells may come from the graft donor. The V call is TRBV9, the J call TRBJ2-1; 7 bases fit TRBD2. CDR3 loop: CASSEGGSPSYNEQFF. CDR3 DNA: TGTGCCAGCTCGGAGGGCGGGAGCCCTTCCTACAATGAGCAGTTCTTC.